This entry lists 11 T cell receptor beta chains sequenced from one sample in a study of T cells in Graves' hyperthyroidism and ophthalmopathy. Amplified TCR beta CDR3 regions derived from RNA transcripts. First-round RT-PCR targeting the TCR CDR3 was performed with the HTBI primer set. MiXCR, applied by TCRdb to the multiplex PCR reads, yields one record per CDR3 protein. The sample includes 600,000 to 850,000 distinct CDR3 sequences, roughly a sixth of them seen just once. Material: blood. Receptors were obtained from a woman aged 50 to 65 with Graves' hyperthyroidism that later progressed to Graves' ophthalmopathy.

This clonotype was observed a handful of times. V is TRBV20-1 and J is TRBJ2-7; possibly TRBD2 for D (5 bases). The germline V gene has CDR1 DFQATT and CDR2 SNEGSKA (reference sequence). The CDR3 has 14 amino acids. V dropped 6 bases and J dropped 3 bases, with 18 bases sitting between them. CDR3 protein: CSARRFGDSYEQYF. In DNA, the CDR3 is TGCAGTGCCAGGAGGTTTGGGGATAGCTACGAGCAGTACTTC.

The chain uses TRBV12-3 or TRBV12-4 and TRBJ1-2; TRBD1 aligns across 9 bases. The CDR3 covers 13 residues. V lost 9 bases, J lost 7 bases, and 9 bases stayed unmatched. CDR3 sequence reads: CASRTGEVAGYTF. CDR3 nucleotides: TGTGCCAGTAGGACAGGGGAAGTTGCTGGCTACACCTTC.

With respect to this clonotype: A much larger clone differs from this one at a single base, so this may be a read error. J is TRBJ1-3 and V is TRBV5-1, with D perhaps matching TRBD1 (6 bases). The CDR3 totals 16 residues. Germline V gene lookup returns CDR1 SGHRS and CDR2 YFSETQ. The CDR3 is CASSLTGTSSGNTICF. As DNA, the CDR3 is TGCGCCAGCAGCTTGACAGGGACCAGCTCTGGAAACACCATATGTTTT.

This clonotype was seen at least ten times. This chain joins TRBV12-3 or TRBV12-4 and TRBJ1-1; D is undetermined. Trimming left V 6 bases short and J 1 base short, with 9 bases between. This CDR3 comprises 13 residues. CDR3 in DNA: TGTGCCAGCAGGGAGGCAGCGAACACTGAAGCTTTCTTT. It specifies CASREAANTEAFF.

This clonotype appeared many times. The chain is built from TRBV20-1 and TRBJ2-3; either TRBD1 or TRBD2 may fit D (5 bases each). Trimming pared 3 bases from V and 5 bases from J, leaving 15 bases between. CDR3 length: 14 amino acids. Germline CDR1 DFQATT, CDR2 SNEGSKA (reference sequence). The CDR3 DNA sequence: TGCAGTGCTAGCCGGGACCCTGTGGGAGATACGCAGTATTTT. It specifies CSASRDPVGDTQYF.

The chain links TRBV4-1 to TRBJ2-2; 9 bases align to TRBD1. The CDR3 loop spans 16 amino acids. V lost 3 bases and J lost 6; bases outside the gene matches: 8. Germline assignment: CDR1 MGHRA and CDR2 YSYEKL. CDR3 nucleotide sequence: TGCGCCAGCAGCCACTGGGACAGGGTGGGTGCCGGGGAGCTGTTTTTT. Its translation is CASSHWDRVGAGELFF.

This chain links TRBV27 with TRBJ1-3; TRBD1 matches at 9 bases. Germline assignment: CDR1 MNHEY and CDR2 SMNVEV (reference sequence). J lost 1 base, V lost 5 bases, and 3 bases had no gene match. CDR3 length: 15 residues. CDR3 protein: CASSEDRGSGNTIYF. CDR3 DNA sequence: TGTGCCAGCAGTGAGGACAGGGGTTCTGGAAACACCATATATTTT.

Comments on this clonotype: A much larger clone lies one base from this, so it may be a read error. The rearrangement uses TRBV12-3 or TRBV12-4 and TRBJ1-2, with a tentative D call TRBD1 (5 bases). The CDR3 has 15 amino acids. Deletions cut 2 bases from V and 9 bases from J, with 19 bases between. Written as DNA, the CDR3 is TGTGCCAGCAGTTTAACCCGCAGGGACTTACATAGCTACACCTTC. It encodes CASSLTRRDLHSYTF.

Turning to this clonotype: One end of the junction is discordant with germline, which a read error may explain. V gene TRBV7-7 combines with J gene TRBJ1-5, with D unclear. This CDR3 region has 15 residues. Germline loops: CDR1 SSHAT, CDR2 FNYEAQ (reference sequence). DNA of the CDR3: TGTGCTAGCAGCTTAGTGGGGAAAGGAGGGCAGCCCCAGCATTTT. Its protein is CASSLVGKGGQPQHF.

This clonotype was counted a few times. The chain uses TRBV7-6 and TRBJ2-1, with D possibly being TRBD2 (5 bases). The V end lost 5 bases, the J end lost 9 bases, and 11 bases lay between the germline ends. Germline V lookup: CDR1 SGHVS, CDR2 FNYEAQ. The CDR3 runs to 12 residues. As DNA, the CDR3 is TGTGCCAGCAGCCACCGAGAGGGTGAGCAGTTCTTC. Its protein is CASSHREGEQFF.

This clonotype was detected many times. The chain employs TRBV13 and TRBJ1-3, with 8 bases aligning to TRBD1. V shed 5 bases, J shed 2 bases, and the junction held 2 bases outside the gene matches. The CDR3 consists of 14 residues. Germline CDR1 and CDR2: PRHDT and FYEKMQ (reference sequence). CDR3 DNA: TGTGCCAGCAGCGTGGACAGGGCTGGAAACACCATATATTTT. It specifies CASSVDRAGNTIYF.